This T cell receptor (beta chain) was profiled in a study of early T cells in non-severe SARS-CoV-2 infection. On the study more broadly: RNA in bulk from unsorted whole blood was sequenced, and chains were unpaired. Points from the study as a whole: VDJdb-based annotation leaned toward anti-spike CD8 responses and missed private and CD4 specificities.

Individual cDNA molecules each received unique molecular identifiers attached to them. TCRdb recomputed calls from the 5' RACE reads with MiXCR, one row per CDR3 protein. The sample consists of 100,000 to 130,000 distinct CDR3 sequences, about an eighth of them appearing once. The length of the CDR3 is 11 residues. Looked up from germline, CDR1 is SNHLY and CDR2 is FYNNEI. Trimming removed 8 bases at V and 0 bases at J, with 5 bases between. This clonotype was recorded once. Its target is unknown. The TCR sequence derives from an adult who was a healthcare worker with PCR-confirmed SARS-CoV-2 infection or an uninfected control (not recorded which). The chain employs TRBV2 and TRBJ2-7; D gene ambiguous. Sequenced: whole blood. The CDR3 bases are TGTGCCAGCTGGTACTCCTACGAGCAGTACTTC. As protein: CASWYSYEQYF.